One and the same sample provided the 31 T cell receptor beta chains below, sequenced in a study of T cells and Merkel cell carcinoma outcomes. Here immunoSEQ multiplex PCR was the method, and the copy in TCRdb shows in-frame clones only, minus some. The sample records 2,000 to 2,500 clones, just under 95% being singletons. Sequenced material: tumor tissue from Merkel cell carcinoma. Source of these receptors: a human donor with Merkel cell carcinoma.

A single count supports this clone. Here the CDR3 DNA reads TGTGCCAGTTCCGGGACAGGGAACAATGAGCAGTTCTTC. It codes for CASSGTGNNEQFF. The chain carries TRBV19 and TRBJ2-1, with 9 positions matching TRBD1. The CDR3 is 13 amino acids. Per the germline V gene, CDR1 is LNHDA and CDR2 is SQIVND (reference sequence). Losses at the gene ends were 8 bases for V and 5 bases for J; bases not matched to a gene: 4.

This rearrangement joins TRBV9 to TRBJ2-3; D is perhaps TRBD1 (5 bases). The CDR3 is 14 amino acids. Germline V gene data show CDR1 as SGDLS and CDR2 as YYNGEE. The V end lost 4 bases, the J end lost 5 bases, and 14 bases lay between the germline ends. CDR3 protein: CASSLRQGVDTQYF. CDR3 DNA sequence: TGTGCCAGCAGCCTTCGTCAGGGTGTAGATACGCAGTATTTT.

The rearrangement uses TRBV7-8 and TRBJ1-1; D is ambiguous. In germline, CDR1 is SGHVS, CDR2 FQNEAQ. Trimming stripped 5 bases from V and 4 bases from J, with 17 bases between. CDR3 length: 15 residues. The CDR3: CASSRGGGRGTEAFF. Here the CDR3 DNA reads TGTGCCAGCAGCCGAGGTGGCGGTCGGGGCACTGAAGCTTTCTTT.

The chain couples TRBV7-9 to TRBJ2-7, with 7 nucleotides matching TRBD2. This CDR3 comprises 16 residues. V lost 4 bases, J lost 0 bases, and 9 bases stayed unmatched. The V gene's germline CDR1 is SEHNR and CDR2 FQNEAQ (reference sequence). This chain's CDR3 is CASSSPGLRTSYEQYF. CDR3 bases: TGTGCCAGCAGCTCACCGGGACTACGTACCTCCTACGAGCAGTACTTC.

This clone was observed a single time. The J gene is TRBJ1-2, the V gene TRBV18; D uncertain. From germline, CDR1 is KGHSH and CDR2 LQKENI. V lost 4 bases and J 1 base, leaving 4 bases between the germline ends. CDR3 length: 12 residues. In DNA form, the CDR3 reads TGTGCCAGCTCACTGGATAACTATGGCTACACCTTC. It yields the protein CASSLDNYGYTF. Together with reference TRBV18 and TRBJ1-2, the CDR3 gives the full variable domain: NAGVMQNPRHLVRRRGQEARLRCSPMKGHSHVYWYRQLPEEGLKFMVYLQKENIIDESGMPKERFSAEFPKEGPSILRIQQVVRGDSAAYFCASSLDNYGYTFGSGTRLTVV.

The CDR3 bases are TGTGCCAGCAGCTTGGGGGCGACCACTGAAGCTTTCTTT. Translating it yields CASSLGATTEAFF. V usage is TRBV7-9 and J usage is TRBJ1-1, with D possibly matching TRBD1 (6 bases). In germline, CDR1 is SEHNR, CDR2 FQNEAQ (reference sequence). This CDR3 comprises 13 residues. The ends were cut back, 3 bases at V and 4 bases at J, with 9 bases in the middle.

The chain links TRBV5-6 to TRBJ1-3; tentatively, D is TRBD1 (6 bases). CDR1 SGHDT and CDR2 YYEEEE come from the germline V gene. This CDR3 contains 15 residues. V shed 2 bases and J shed 3 bases, with 12 bases lying between them. The CDR3 region has the DNA TGTGCCAGCAGCTTAGGGGGGGCCAATGGAAACACCATATATTTT. Translating it yields CASSLGGANGNTIYF.

This chain links TRBV11-2 with TRBJ1-2; D gene unclear. The CDR3 sequence is 14 residues long. V lost 0 bases and J lost 8, with 13 bases in between. Germline loops: CDR1 SGHAT, CDR2 FQNNGV. This CDR3 is CASSLDLTTRGYTF. In DNA form, the CDR3 reads TGTGCCAGCAGCTTAGATCTAACGACCAGGGGCTACACCTTC.

The gene calls are TRBV7-2 and TRBJ2-7, with 7 bases fitting TRBD2. V shed 2 bases and J 3 bases; nucleotides not matched to a gene: 10. The CDR3 consists of 16 residues. CDR1 is SGHTA and CDR2 is FQGNSA in the germline V gene. The CDR3 here is CASSLKSGTTNYEQYF. CDR3 in DNA: TGTGCCAGCAGCTTAAAGAGCGGGACCACCAACTACGAGCAGTACTTC.

V is TRBV5-1 and J is TRBJ2-3, with TRBD1 as a possible D gene (7 bases). The germline CDR1 and CDR2 sequences are SGHRS and YFSETQ. The V and J ends lost 1 base and 4 bases respectively, with 10 bases between them. The CDR3 runs 14 residues. DNA for the CDR3: TGCGCCAGCAGCTTGAGCAGGGGGGCAGATACGCAGTATTTT. Amino acid sequence: CASSLSRGADTQYF.

This chain connects TRBV27 to TRBJ2-5; the match to TRBD2 covers 10 bases. V was clipped by 4 bases and J by 5 bases; unmatched bases: 4. The CDR3 has 14 residues. CDR1 and CDR2 (germline): MNHEY, SMNVEV (reference sequence). The CDR3 nucleotides are TGTGCCAGCAGTTACTATAGCGGGAGGGAGACCCAGTACTTC. This encodes CASSYYSGRETQYF.

The chain recombines TRBV4-2 with TRBJ1-2; unclear D gene. The V gene lost 1 base and the J gene lost 8 bases, with 14 bases spanning the gap. The CDR3 runs 14 residues. The V gene's germline CDR1 is LGHNA and CDR2 YNFKEQ. The CDR3 DNA follows: TGTGCCAGCAGCCAAGCCCGGGCTGCCAGAGGCTACACCTTC. It codes for CASSQARAARGYTF.

The rearrangement uses TRBV10-1 and TRBJ2-6; D remains ambiguous. CDR1 is WNHNN and CDR2 is SYGVQD in the germline V gene (reference sequence). There are 18 residues in the CDR3. V was shortened by 4 bases and J by 5 bases, with 21 bases between the two germline ends. In nucleotides, the CDR3 is TGCGCCAGCAGTGTTCCGACAATCGCACAAAGTCGGGCCAACGTCCTGACTTTC. Amino acids: CASSVPTIAQSRANVLTF.

The genes are TRBV30 and TRBJ2-7, with 7 nucleotides matching TRBD1. The CDR3 loop spans 12 amino acids. V lost 2 bases and J lost 7; bases outside the gene matches: 5. Germline V gives CDR1 GTSNPN, CDR2 SVGIG (reference sequence). The CDR3 region is CAWSKGAEEQYF. The CDR3 region has the DNA TGTGCCTGGAGTAAGGGGGCTGAGGAGCAGTACTTC.

This chain links TRBV30 with TRBJ1-4, with D uncertain. CDR1 and CDR2 from the germline V gene are GTSNPN and SVGIG (reference sequence). Deletions cut 0 bases from V and 8 bases from J, with 4 bases between. CDR3 length: 11 residues. The CDR3 sequence is CAWSVPEKLFF. DNA for the CDR3: TGTGCCTGGAGTGTTCCCGAAAAACTGTTTTTT.

V and J are TRBV7-8 and TRBJ2-7; 9 nucleotides agree with TRBD2. CDR3 length: 16 residues. The germline V gene encodes CDR1 SGHVS and CDR2 FQNEAQ. V trimming: 1 base; J trimming: 3 bases; junction bases outside the gene matches: 7. CDR3 bases: TGTGCCAGCAGCTTAGAAGGCGGGGGGGCCCGCTACGAGCAGTACTTC. This sequence encodes CASSLEGGGARYEQYF. The full variable domain, its missing parts supplied by reference TRBV7-8 and TRBJ2-7, is GAGVSQSPRYKVAKRGQDVALRCDPISGHVSLFWYQQALGQGPEFLTYFQNEAQLDKSGLPSDRFFAERPEGSVSTLKIQRTQQEDSAVYLCASSLEGGGARYEQYFGPGTRLTVT.

The chain has TRBV7-2 and TRBJ2-5; no clear D gene. The CDR3 spans 14 residues. The germline gives CDR1 SGHTA, CDR2 FQGNSA. Trimming stripped 9 bases from V and 3 bases from J, with 17 bases between. The CDR3 protein is CASGPRRSKETQYF. CDR3 DNA sequence: TGTGCCAGTGGCCCTCGTCGATCAAAAGAGACCCAGTACTTC. The whole variable domain, remainder taken from reference TRBV7-2 and TRBJ2-5, is GAGVSQSPSNKVTEKGKDVELRCDPISGHTALYWYRQSLGQGLEFLIYFQGNSAPDKSGLPSDRFSAERTGGSVSTLTIQRTQQEDSAVYLCASGPRRSKETQYFGPGTRLLVL.

The chain combines TRBV9 with TRBJ2-7, with D unresolved. This CDR3 spans 13 amino acids. CDR1 and CDR2 from the germline V gene are SGDLS and YYNGEE. V lost 1 base to trimming and J lost 6 bases, with 11 bases between them. The CDR3 region is CASSVRPSGEQYF. CDR3 sequence (DNA): TGTGCCAGCAGCGTAAGGCCGTCGGGCGAGCAGTACTTC.

The V gene is TRBV5-1, the J gene TRBJ2-3, with 7 bases matching TRBD1. The CDR3 length is 15 residues. Looked up from germline, CDR1 is SGHRS and CDR2 is YFSETQ. After removal of 4 bases from V and 1 base from J, the junction contained 6 bases not matched to a gene. The CDR3 protein is CASSADRVGTDTQYF. CDR3 DNA sequence: TGCGCCAGCAGCGCCGACAGGGTGGGCACAGATACGCAGTATTTT.

V gene TRBV28 combines with J gene TRBJ1-2; TRBD1 matches at 11 bases. CDR3 length equals 15 residues. Unmatched junction bases numbered 8, after V lost 5 bases and J lost 6 bases. CDR1 MDHEN and CDR2 SYDVKM come from the germline V gene. The DNA of the CDR3 is TGTGCCAGCAGTGAAACGTCGGACAGGGGGCATGGCTACACCTTC. Translation: CASSETSDRGHGYTF.

The chain joins TRBV19 to TRBJ1-1; 7 positions agree with TRBD1. CDR1 and CDR2 from the germline V gene are LNHDA and SQIVND (reference sequence). J was trimmed by 4 bases and V by 6 bases; bases with no gene match: 8. This CDR3 is 14 amino acids long. The CDR3 sequence: CASSSGTERTEAFF. The CDR3 nucleotides read TGTGCCAGTAGCTCCGGGACAGAGCGCACTGAAGCTTTCTTT. The variable domain in full, with the rest retrieved from reference TRBV19 and TRBJ1-1, is DGGITQSPKYLFRKEGQNVTLSCEQNLNHDAMYWYRQDPGQGLRLIYYSQIVNDFQKGDIAEGYSVSREKKESFPLTVTSAQKNPTAFYLCASSSGTERTEAFFGQGTRLTVV.

The rearrangement joins TRBV29-1 to TRBJ2-7; TRBD1 matches at 7 bases. J lost 3 bases, V lost 7 bases, and 6 bases had no gene match. The CDR3 sequence is 12 residues long. Germline V CDR1 and CDR2: SQVTM, ANQGSEA. The CDR3 DNA follows: TGCAGCGCTGGGGACAGCAACTACGAGCAGTACTTC. It yields the protein CSAGDSNYEQYF.

The chain is built from TRBV9 and TRBJ2-5; D is possibly TRBD2 (5 bases). Germline CDR1 and CDR2: SGDLS and YYNGEE. There are 15 residues in the CDR3. V gave up 0 bases and J gave up 5 bases, with 14 bases separating them. CDR3 sequence: CASSVVPGSGETQYF. The CDR3 DNA sequence: TGTGCCAGCAGCGTAGTTCCGGGGTCGGGGGAGACCCAGTACTTC.

This chain uses TRBV5-4 with TRBJ2-3; D gene uncertain. Germline V CDR1 and CDR2: SGHNT, YYREEE (reference sequence). The CDR3 has 15 residues. The germline V and J ends were trimmed by 7 bases and 0 bases, with 15 bases remaining between them. The CDR3 bases are TGTGCCAGCTCAATCGAAACAACTAGCACAGATACGCAGTATTTT. This gives the protein CASSIETTSTDTQYF.

The chain uses TRBV4-1 and TRBJ1-1, with D unresolved. There are 15 residues in the CDR3. Germline V gives CDR1 MGHRA, CDR2 YSYEKL. V dropped 4 bases and J dropped 2 bases, with 14 bases sitting between them. The CDR3 bases are TGCGCCAGCAGCCCGGGTGGGTGGGGAAACACTGAAGCTTTCTTT. It codes for CASSPGGWGNTEAFF.

The chain uses TRBV18 and TRBJ1-4, with 7 bases identical to TRBD1. Germline lookup yields CDR1 KGHSH and CDR2 LQKENI. The CDR3 is 15 residues long. V shed 2 bases and J 5 bases; nucleotides not matched to a gene: 5. DNA for the CDR3: TGTGCCAGCTCACCAAACAGGGGAATAAATGAAAAACTGTTTTTT. Its translation is CASSPNRGINEKLFF.

On this clone itself: The junction differs from germline at one of its ends, possibly a read error. The rearrangement uses TRBV11-2 and TRBJ2-2, with D tentatively TRBD1 or TRBD2 (5 bases each). Looked up from germline, CDR1 is SGHAT and CDR2 is FQNNGV. The CDR3 covers 16 residues. CDR3 loop: CASNLGGRVVAGELFF. The CDR3 nucleotides are TGTGCCAGCAACTTAGGAGGCAGGGTTGTTGCCGGGGAGCTGTTTTTT.

The rearrangement uses TRBV2 and TRBJ2-5; 8 bases align to TRBD2. The CDR3 is made up of 15 amino acids. V lost 5 bases to trimming and J lost 4 bases; unmatched junction nucleotides: 9. The germline CDR1 and CDR2 sequences are SNHLY and FYNNEI. The CDR3 DNA is TGTGCCAGCAGTAGCTCGGGCGGGGGGCGAGAGACCCAGTACTTC. It codes for CASSSSGGGRETQYF.

The chain carries TRBV4-2 and TRBJ1-5; 7 bases line up with TRBD1. Germline CDR1 is LGHNA and CDR2 is YNFKEQ. This CDR3 has 18 residues. J gave up 0 bases and V 4 bases, and 12 bases lay outside the gene matches. The CDR3 is CASSRSPSGQNSNQPQHF. CDR3 DNA sequence: TGTGCCAGCAGCCGAAGCCCCTCGGGACAGAATAGCAATCAGCCCCAGCATTTT.

The chain uses TRBV4-2 and TRBJ1-3; D possibly corresponds to TRBD1 (6 bases). CDR3 length equals 16 residues. Trimming cost V 4 bases and J 3 bases, with 16 bases left between them. Germline CDR1 LGHNA, CDR2 YNFKEQ. Written as DNA, the CDR3 is TGTGCCAGCAGCCCAGAGGGGACAAGGCTTGGAAACACCATATATTTT. This codes for CASSPEGTRLGNTIYF.

This clone was counted a few times. V and J are TRBV11-1 and TRBJ2-1; 13 bases fit TRBD2. CDR1 and CDR2 (germline): SGHAT, FQDESV (reference sequence). With V trimmed by 5 bases and J by 7 bases, 8 bases remained unmatched. CDR3 length equals 16 residues. The CDR3 loop is CASSLTSGGARNEQFF. The CDR3 DNA is TGTGCCAGCAGCCTTACTAGCGGGGGGGCCCGAAATGAGCAGTTCTTC.